This TCR beta chain was sequenced for a study of cytomegalovirus exposure and HLA in healthy donors. Turning to the study itself: Sequencing of 180 million or so T cells in an earlier analysis found around 120 million unique TCR beta sequences. Study results and caveats: Researchers reported that a few CMV-associated chains were confirmed in vitro as CMV antigen-specific. A later analysis showed TCR association rates differing by HLA locus, peaking at DRB1 and lowest at HLA-C.

Concerning this clone itself: Its antigen is still unknown.

The PCR made use of 60 Vbeta and 13 Jbeta primers. The repertoire was sequenced with immunoSEQ multiplex PCR; TCRdb's copy has only in-frame clones and lacks some. The sample has over 80,000 clones, about 66% seen once. Trimming stripped 4 bases from V and 4 bases from J, with 9 bases between. Germline-derived CDR1 and CDR2 are SGHVS and FQNEAQ. CDR3 size: 13 residues. The material sequenced was PBMCs. This chain links TRBV7-8 with TRBJ2-3, with TRBD1 as a possible D gene (6 bases). The sequence derives from a boy between 10 and 17 years old in good health and CMV-seropositive. Here the CDR3 reads CASSYRVADTQYF. Here the CDR3 DNA reads TGTGCCAGCAGCTACAGGGTGGCAGATACGCAGTATTTT.